This entry describes one T cell receptor beta chain. The sample belongs to a study of shared clonotypes between healthy human individuals. TCRdb's copy holds only in-frame clones and misses some; the assay was immunoSEQ multiplex PCR. The sample shows about 1.5 million clones, 95% to 99% of them seen only once. Germline-derived CDR1 and CDR2 are SGHTA and FQGNSA. V trimming: 0 bases; J trimming: 1 base; junction bases outside the gene matches: 9. The CDR3 totals 17 residues. The specimen sequenced was naive CD4+ T cells sorted from blood. Noted subset: CD45RA+ positively selected. The V call is TRBV7-2, the J call TRBJ2-7, with 7 bases aligning to TRBD2. This TCR came from a man aged 25 to 40 in good health. CDR3 residues: CASSLAFGASGSYEQYF. Written as DNA, the CDR3 is TGTGCCAGCAGCTTAGCGTTCGGGGCTAGCGGATCCTACGAGCAGTACTTC.